Below are 27 T cell receptor beta chains sequenced from a single sample in a study of shared clonotypes between healthy human individuals. Sequencing used immunoSEQ multiplex PCR; TCRdb keeps in-frame clones, though not all of them. The data show approximately 440,000 clones, with around 77% seen just once and 12% held by the top ten. The sample comprised PBMCs. Receptor source: a woman aged 35 to 49 in good health. Some clones in this sample may be carry-over from other donors' samples.

The chain carries TRBV11-3 and TRBJ2-3, with a tentative D call TRBD2 (6 bases). The CDR3 spans 16 residues. Trimming cost V 0 bases and J 4 bases, with 14 bases left between them. Germline V gives CDR1 SGHNT, CDR2 YENEEA. The CDR3 region has the DNA TGTGCCAGCAGCTTAGATGGTCCGGGAGTTTCAGATACGCAGTATTTT. Protein product: CASSLDGPGVSDTQYF.

Concerning this clone: With only one base between it and a far larger clone, this is likely a read error. The chain employs TRBV5-4 and TRBJ1-2; D unresolved. The length of the CDR3 is 14 residues. The germline gives CDR1 SGHNT, CDR2 YYREEE (reference sequence). Trimming removed 1 base at V and 4 bases at J, with 11 bases between. CDR3 residues: CASSLSVGGYGYTF. CDR3 DNA sequence: TGTGCCAGCAGCTTGTCCGTGGGAGGCTATGGCTACACCTTC.

This clone was seen ten or more times. Other DNA sequences of this sample code for an identical CDR3. The CDR3 loop is CSVEMGHDTGELFF. The DNA of the CDR3 is TGCAGCGTTGAAATGGGGCATGACACCGGGGAGCTGTTTTTT. The rearrangement uses TRBV29-1 and TRBJ2-2; D is possibly TRBD1 (5 bases). This CDR3 is built from 14 residues. Trimming cost V 2 bases and J 3 bases, with 10 bases left between them. CDR1 and CDR2 from the germline V gene are SQVTM and ANQGSEA.

This clone appeared a few times. The V call is TRBV7-9, the J call TRBJ1-2, with D perhaps matching TRBD1 (6 bases). This CDR3 has 14 amino acids. The V gene's germline CDR1 is SEHNR and CDR2 FQNEAQ (reference sequence). The V end lost 2 bases, the J end lost 4 bases, and 11 bases lay between the germline ends. The CDR3 region has the DNA TGTGCCAGCAGCTTATGGGACACGAGCTATGGCTACACCTTC. Protein: CASSLWDTSYGYTF.

Note on this clone: Only one base separates this from a far larger clonotype, so it likely reflects a read error. J is TRBJ1-3 and V is TRBV30; 8 bases are a match to TRBD1. Germline V CDR1 and CDR2: GTSNPN, SVGIG (reference sequence). Trimming removed 5 bases from V and 0 bases from J; junction bases left unmatched: 3. This CDR3 is built from 14 residues. CDR3 in DNA: TGTGCCTGGGGACAGGGTTACTCTGGAAACACCATATATTTT. Translation: CAWGQGYSGNTIYF.

This clone was counted between two and nine times. Other DNA sequences of this sample code for an identical CDR3. This chain uses TRBV28 with TRBJ2-5; no reliable D call. The J call may be mistaken, given a closer DNA end match to TRBJ2-7. CDR1 is MDHEN and CDR2 is SYDVKM in the germline V gene. The CDR3 has 11 residues. The CDR3 region has the DNA TGTGCCAGCAGCTTCTCCTACGAGCAGTACTTC. This encodes CASSFSYEQYF.

With respect to this clone: This is likely an artifact of a read error, given a far larger clone one base away. No conserved phenylalanine or tryptophan is present at the end of the CDR3, so a read error is the likely explanation. The V call is TRBV29-1, the J call TRBJ1-1; weak D call: TRBD1 (6 bases). Per the germline V gene, CDR1 is SQVTM and CDR2 is ANQGSEA. The CDR3 sequence is 14 residues long. With 4 bases removed from V and 1 base from J, the gap between germline ends came to 13 bases. The CDR3 bases are TGCAGCGTTGCCACGGGGGCAGCGAACACTGAAGCTTTCCTT. It codes for CSVATGAANTEAFL.

At least ten counts were recorded for this clone. Other DNA sequences in the same sample also yield this CDR3. The rearrangement joins TRBV4-3 to TRBJ2-5; D remains ambiguous. The CDR3 is made up of 13 amino acids. Per the germline V gene, CDR1 is LGHNA and CDR2 is YSLEER. Trimming stripped 1 base from V and 0 bases from J, with 3 bases between. Here the CDR3 DNA reads TGCGCCAGCAGCCAAGGGCACCAAGAGACCCAGTACTTC. It specifies CASSQGHQETQYF.

This chain joins TRBV28 and TRBJ2-3; D call uncertain. The V end was cut by 3 bases, the J end by 6 bases, with 7 bases between. CDR3 size: 12 residues. CDR1 and CDR2 from the germline V gene are MDHEN and SYDVKM. CDR3 DNA: TGTGCCAGCAGTTTCCTCAGGGATACGCAGTATTTT. It yields the protein CASSFLRDTQYF.

The chain uses TRBV19 and TRBJ2-1; D unclear. There are 14 residues in the CDR3. The germline CDR1 and CDR2 sequences are LNHDA and SQIVND (reference sequence). The V and J ends lost 7 bases and 5 bases respectively, with 15 bases between them. The CDR3 is CASTLWYGNNEQFF. CDR3 coding DNA: TGTGCCAGTACCCTCTGGTACGGAAACAATGAGCAGTTCTTC.

V gene TRBV4-3 combines with J gene TRBJ2-7; 7 positions agree with TRBD2. The CDR3 length is 17 residues. V was clipped by 4 bases and J by 2 bases; unmatched bases: 14. CDR1 and CDR2 (germline): LGHNA, YSLEER. Written as DNA, the CDR3 is TGCGCCAGCAGCCGTTCCGTGTTGGGACTACCAACCTACGAGCAGTACTTC. Amino acid sequence: CASSRSVLGLPTYEQYF.

The chain links TRBV7-9 to TRBJ2-3; D gene ambiguous. CDR1 and CDR2 (germline): SEHNR, FQNEAQ (reference sequence). The CDR3 has 12 residues. V lost 1 base, J lost 5 bases, and 4 bases lay in between. CDR3 region: CASSLVGDTQYF. CDR3 DNA sequence: TGTGCCAGCAGCTTAGTTGGAGATACGCAGTATTTT.

The chain links TRBV5-1 to TRBJ2-2; D might be TRBD1 (5 bases). This CDR3 region has 15 residues. Germline values: CDR1 SGHRS, CDR2 YFSETQ. V was cut by 0 bases and J by 6 bases, with 12 bases left in between. CDR3 region: CASSLVPGKAGELFF. For the CDR3, the DNA is TGCGCCAGCAGCTTGGTACCAGGGAAGGCCGGGGAGCTGTTTTTT.

The chain couples TRBV28 to TRBJ1-3, with D unresolved. V dropped 3 bases and J dropped 0 bases, with 6 bases sitting between them. The germline V gene encodes CDR1 MDHEN and CDR2 SYDVKM. CDR3 length: 14 residues. Here the CDR3 DNA reads TGTGCCAGCAGTTTGCCGAGCTCTGGAAACACCATATATTTT. It yields the protein CASSLPSSGNTIYF.

Only one count was recorded for this clone. The DNA of the CDR3 is TGCGCCAGCAGTGAGTCAAGTGGGAGGGCAAGAGAGACCCAGTACTTC. Its protein is CASSESSGRARETQYF. This chain links TRBV10-2 with TRBJ2-5; 7 bases match TRBD2. This CDR3 is 16 amino acids long. The germline gives CDR1 WSHSY, CDR2 SAAADI. Trimming took 0 bases from V and 4 from J; bases not matched to a gene: 8.

In regard to this clone: Since a much larger clone is just one base distant, this may be a read error. The chain links TRBV29-1 to TRBJ2-1; possible D gene TRBD2, 6 bases. V was shortened by 3 bases and J by 5 bases, with 17 bases between the two germline ends. This CDR3 has 15 residues. The V gene's germline CDR1 is SQVTM and CDR2 ANQGSEA. The chain's CDR3 is CSVDWASVRDNEQFF. CDR3 nucleotide sequence: TGCAGCGTTGATTGGGCTAGCGTACGGGACAATGAGCAGTTCTTC.

The CDR3, as DNA: TGTGCCAGCAGTTTAGGTCAGGATGGGGCTTCCGGCAATCAGCCCCAGCATTTT. Translated, it gives CASSLGQDGASGNQPQHF. This chain uses TRBV28 with TRBJ1-5, with D perhaps matching TRBD1 (5 bases). Germline-derived CDR1 and CDR2 are MDHEN and SYDVKM. Trimming pared 2 bases from V and 2 bases from J, leaving 19 bases between. The CDR3 has 18 amino acids.

This sequence joins TRBV18 and TRBJ2-1; 9 bases map to TRBD1. J lost 6 bases, V lost 6 bases, and 9 bases had no gene match. Germline CDR1 KGHSH, CDR2 LQKENI. The CDR3 loop spans 15 amino acids. In DNA, the CDR3 is TGTGCCAGCTCGCAACAGGGGGCGCTTGGCAATGAGCAGTTCTTC. This translates into CASSQQGALGNEQFF.

The V call is TRBV5-1, the J call TRBJ2-2, with 8 bases identical to TRBD1. V was pared by 0 bases and J by 5 bases, with 6 bases of the junction left unmatched. The CDR3 length is 16 residues. The germline V gene has CDR1 SGHRS and CDR2 YFSETQ. The CDR3 DNA sequence: TGCGCCAGCAGCTTGGACCCGGGACAGGCAACCGGGGAGCTGTTTTTT. Protein sequence: CASSLDPGQATGELFF.

The rearrangement links TRBV27 to TRBJ1-2, with 11 bases identical to TRBD1. Germline CDR1 is MNHEY and CDR2 is SMNVEV (reference sequence). The CDR3 has 16 amino acids. V was clipped by 5 bases and J by 4 bases; unmatched bases: 9. The CDR3 DNA reads as TGTGCCAGCAGTACCCTCCCGGGACAGGGGGGCTATGGCTACACCTTC. It encodes CASSTLPGQGGYGYTF.

Turning to this clone: Only one base separates this from a far larger clonotype, so it likely reflects a read error. The chain links TRBV7-2 to TRBJ1-4; 8 bases match TRBD1. The CDR3 is made up of 15 amino acids. V lost 5 bases to trimming and J lost 1 base; unmatched junction nucleotides: 3. The germline gives CDR1 SGHTA, CDR2 FQGNSA. CDR3 bases: TGTGCCAGCAGCACAGGGGGGGAAACTAATGAAAAACTGTTTTTT. It is translated as CASSTGGETNEKLFF.

This clone was seen more than once but under ten times. The J gene is TRBJ2-5, the V gene TRBV11-1; D gene ambiguous. The V end lost 3 bases, the J end lost 2 bases, and 16 bases lay between the germline ends. CDR1 and CDR2 from the germline V gene are SGHAT and FQDESV (reference sequence). CDR3 size: 16 residues. As DNA, the CDR3 is TGTGCCAGCAGCTTCGTACAGCTAAGTGTTCAAGAGACCCAGTACTTC. Amino acids: CASSFVQLSVQETQYF.

The CDR3 sequence is CASSPRMIGDGYGYTF. DNA for the CDR3: TGTGCCAGCAGTCCCCGGATGATTGGGGACGGCTATGGCTACACCTTC. This chain joins TRBV28 and TRBJ1-2; D may be TRBD1 (5 bases). CDR3 length equals 16 residues. Germline CDR1 MDHEN, CDR2 SYDVKM. Trimming shortened V by 5 bases and J by 4 bases, and 20 bases separated the two germline ends.

Regarding this clone: Given a much more abundant clone one base away, this may be a read error. The V gene is TRBV27, the J gene TRBJ2-1; TRBD1 or TRBD2 may be the D gene (5 bases each). The V end lost 6 bases, the J end lost 9 bases, and 18 bases lay between the germline ends. This CDR3 region has 14 residues. CDR1 is MNHEY and CDR2 is SMNVEV in the germline V gene (reference sequence). CDR3: CASRPGPAIGEQFF. The CDR3 nucleotides are TGTGCCAGCAGGCCGGGACCAGCGATTGGTGAGCAGTTCTTC.

CDR3 in DNA: TGCGCCAGCAGTAAAGGGCAGGGCTACGAGCAGTACTTC. Translated, it gives CASSKGQGYEQYF. The chain recombines TRBV10-1 with TRBJ2-7; maybe TRBD1 (5 bases). The CDR3 runs to 13 residues. Germline V CDR1 and CDR2: WNHNN, SYGVQD (reference sequence). V was pared by 5 bases and J by 3 bases, with 11 bases between.

In the case of this clone: A far larger clone lies a single base away; this is likely a read error. The chain is built from TRBV28 and TRBJ2-7, with D hard to call. The CDR3 length is 12 residues. Per the germline V gene, CDR1 is MDHEN and CDR2 is SYDVKM. CDR3 amino acids: CASSLSRYGQYF. The CDR3 nucleotides read TGTGCCAGCAGTTTGTCGCGTTACGGGCAGTACTTC.

V and J are TRBV10-3 and TRBJ2-7, with D perhaps given as TRBD1 or TRBD2 (6 bases each). Germline CDR1 is ENHRY and CDR2 is SYGVKD. Trimming left V 6 bases short and J 2 bases short, with 17 bases between. This CDR3 has 15 amino acids. The CDR3 loop reads CAIRSRGENTYEQYF. The CDR3 DNA follows: TGTGCCATCAGAAGTAGGGGGGAAAATACCTACGAGCAGTACTTC.